The clone carrying this TCR beta chain was picked up many times. Its target is not known. There were TCR beta CDR3 regions amplified from RNA transcripts. When the TCR CDR3 underwent first-round RT-PCR, the HTBI primer set was used. One entry per CDR3 protein, called by TCRdb with MiXCR from the multiplex PCR reads. The table includes about 290,000 distinct CDR3 sequences, 13% detected once. This specimen comes from a study of T cells in Graves' hyperthyroidism and ophthalmopathy. Newly diagnosed patients aged 18 to 65 had hyperthyroidism of under 2 months' duration. Diagnosing involved the use of clinical symptoms, serum thyroxine and TRAb, thyroid ultrasound and orbital computed tomography. Isolation of PBMCs was performed on roughly 9 ml fresh peripheral blood. With 0 bases removed from V and 2 bases from J, the gap between germline ends came to 4 bases. The CDR3 is made up of 13 amino acids. In germline, CDR1 is SGHRS, CDR2 YFSETQ.

Study-level results: With a median lead of roughly 6.8 months before onset, the model predicted ophthalmopathy.

The rearrangement uses TRBV5-1 and TRBJ2-3; D gene unclear. The sequence derives from a woman in her 30s with Graves' hyperthyroidism that later progressed to Graves' ophthalmopathy. Sequencing was carried out using blood. The CDR3 nucleotides are TGCGCCAGCAGCTTGGAGGACACAGATACGCAGTATTTT. This encodes CASSLEDTDTQYF.